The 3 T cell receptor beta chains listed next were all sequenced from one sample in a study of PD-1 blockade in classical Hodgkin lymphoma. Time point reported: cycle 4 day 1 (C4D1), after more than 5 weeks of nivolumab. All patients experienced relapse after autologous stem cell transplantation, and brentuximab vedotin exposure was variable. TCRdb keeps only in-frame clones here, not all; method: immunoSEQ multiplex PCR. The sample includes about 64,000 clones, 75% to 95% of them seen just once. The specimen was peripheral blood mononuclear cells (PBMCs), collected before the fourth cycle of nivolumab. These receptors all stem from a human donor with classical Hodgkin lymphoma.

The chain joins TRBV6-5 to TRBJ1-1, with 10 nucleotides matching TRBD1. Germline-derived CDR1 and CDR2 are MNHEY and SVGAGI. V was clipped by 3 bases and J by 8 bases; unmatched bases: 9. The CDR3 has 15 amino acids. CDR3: CASSYGDRGAGEAFF. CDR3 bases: TGTGCCAGCAGTTATGGGGACAGGGGCGCCGGGGAAGCTTTCTTT.

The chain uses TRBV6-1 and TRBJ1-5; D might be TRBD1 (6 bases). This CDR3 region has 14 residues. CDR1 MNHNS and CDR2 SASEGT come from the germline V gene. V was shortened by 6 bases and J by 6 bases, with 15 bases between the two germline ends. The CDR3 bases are TGTGCCAGCAGCGACGGGGGGGCCAGTCAGCCCCAGCATTTT. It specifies CASSDGGASQPQHF.

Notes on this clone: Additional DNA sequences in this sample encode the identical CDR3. Here the CDR3 reads CASSVGRGRTMNTEAFF. The CDR3 DNA follows: TGTGCCAGCAGCGTAGGCAGAGGCAGGACTATGAACACTGAAGCTTTCTTT. The chain uses TRBV9 and TRBJ1-1, with no clear D. The V gene lost 0 bases and the J gene lost 0 bases, with 15 bases spanning the gap. From germline, CDR1 is SGDLS and CDR2 YYNGEE. This CDR3 comprises 17 residues.